This T cell receptor (beta chain) was recovered during a study of blood T cell repertoires in COVID-19. Turning to the study itself: Samples came from the United States, Italy and Spain, spanning acute and convalescent COVID-19. PBMCs, B-cell-depleted T cells, or T cells were the source of the cDNA or gDNA that made up the material.

Original handling: Reference gene primer amplification gave nucleated cell count estimates. Repertoires were generated with immunoSEQ multiplex PCR, while TCRdb's copy carries only in-frame clones and drops some. V, J and clone size were drawn from that table, and D and trimming were deduced from the DNA. Of roughly 180,000 clones listed, 79% are singletons. The length of the CDR3 is 14 residues. V shed 1 base and J shed 1 base, with 8 bases lying between them. Germline V gene lookup returns CDR1 SGHDT and CDR2 YYEEEE. The chain combines TRBV5-6 with TRBJ1-2; D not certain. Input material: peripheral blood. This TCR came from a man in his sixties with active or convalescent COVID-19. The CDR3 spells CASSLPAGNYGYTF. CDR3 DNA sequence: TGTGCCAGCAGCTTGCCCGCCGGTAACTATGGCTACACCTTC.